The entry that follows covers one T cell receptor (beta chain) sequence. Its antigen is currently unknown. TCRdb processed the reads anew with MiXCR; each CDR3 protein has one entry. This sample has about 470,000 distinct CDR3 sequences; approximately 42% occur once, and the top ten carry 43%. This entry is derived from a study of T cell repertoires in cytomegalovirus infection. Study-wide context: Researchers turned to recently identified HLA-C-restricted CMV epitopes as well as well-studied HLA-B-restricted ones. A matching HLA type, together with CMV infection, was signaled by public TCR beta signatures.

Losses at the gene ends were 5 bases for V and 6 bases for J; bases not matched to a gene: 15. Germline lookup yields CDR1 SEHNR and CDR2 FQNEAQ (reference sequence). The CDR3 is 16 amino acids. Overall study results and limits: What dominated the ex vivo response were HLA-C-restricted CMV-specific TCR beta clonotypes.

The receptor was derived from a human donor in good health (CMV status not recorded). Some clones in this sample may be carry-over from other donors' samples. Material: cultured PBMCs, obtained from culture after CMV antigen stimulation. The V call is TRBV7-9, the J call TRBJ1-1, with TRBD1 matching 7 bases. Here the CDR3 reads CASSETGSITRAEAFF. In DNA form, the CDR3 reads TGTGCCAGCAGCGAGACAGGGAGCATTACGAGAGCTGAAGCTTTCTTT.